The source of this TCR beta chain is a study of PD-1 blockade in classical Hodgkin lymphoma. Regarding the study as a whole: Reports indicated that newly diagnosed patients had lower baseline TCR diversity than healthy donors did.

With respect to this clone: Antigen specificity is unknown.

Every one of the patients relapsed after autologous stem cell transplantation (brentuximab vedotin exposure was variable). Profiling relied on immunoSEQ multiplex PCR, and the TCRdb table lists in-frame clones only, not all of them. The sample lists roughly 40,000 clones; 87% were seen once. Trimming shortened V by 0 bases and J by 6 bases, and 24 bases separated the two germline ends. The CDR3 totals 19 residues. Germline CDR1 is SGHVS and CDR2 is FNYEAQ. The sequences come from peripheral blood mononuclear cells (PBMCs), collected at baseline. The TCR was taken from a human donor with classical Hodgkin lymphoma. V gene TRBV7-6 combines with J gene TRBJ2-1; tentatively, D is TRBD1 (9 bases). The CDR3 bases are TGTGCCAGCAGCTTAGCCCGCGGGGGGACAGGGTGGGGTGGCAATGAGCAGTTCTTC. Translated: CASSLARGGTGWGGNEQFF.